These T cell receptor beta chains were read from a single sample in a study of response to subunit inactivated influenza vaccine. From the RT-PCR reads, TCRdb called clonotypes with MiXCR, one entry per CDR3 protein. The sample has 290,000 or so distinct CDR3 sequences, around 20% seen once. Sequenced here: PBMCs from blood, sampled 21 months after vaccination. Receptors originate from a man between 50 and 69 years old who received an inactivated influenza vaccine. Each CDR3 is given with its conserved first and last residue. A D gene is named only where the DNA matches it firmly. Size tells how often a clone was seen (once, few, many) or the class of an expanded clone, and some rows leave it out.

clone size	V gene	D gene	J gene	CDR3 DNA	CDR3 protein
NA	TRBV7-9	NA	TRBJ2-5	TGTGCCAGCAGCTTAGAACTACTTAAAGAGACCCAGTACTTC	CASSLELLKETQYF
many	TRBV28	NA	TRBJ1-5	TGTGCCAGCAGCACCGGGACGAGCAATCAGCCCCAGCATTTT	CASSTGTSNQPQHF
NA	TRBV4-3	TRBD1	TRBJ2-2	TGCGCCAGCAGCCAAATAGGGACAGGGGAGGACACCGGGGAGCTGTTTTTT	CASSQIGTGEDTGELFF
NA	TRBV6-2/TRBV6-3	NA	TRBJ2-6	TGTGCCAGCAGTTACCTCAGCTCTGGGGCCAACGTCCTGACTTTC	CASSYLSSGANVLTF
NA	TRBV6-2/TRBV6-3	NA	TRBJ2-5	TGTGCCAGCAGTGACTACATGGGCCAGTACTTC	CASSDYMGQYF
NA	TRBV6-1	TRBD1	TRBJ1-6	TGTGCCAGCAGAGGACAGACAGGGAGGGAGATCTATAATTCACCCCTCCACTTT	CASRGQTGREIYNSPLHF
NA	TRBV28	NA	TRBJ1-5	TGTGCCAGCAGTTTTGTCGAGGGGTGGGTCAATCAGCCCCAGCATTTT	CASSFVEGWVNQPQHF
many	TRBV28	NA	TRBJ1-4	TGTGCCAGCAGTTTGAAAGGTGAAAAACTGTTTTTT	CASSLKGEKLFF
few	TRBV7-8	TRBD2	TRBJ2-2	TGTGCCAGCAGGCGAACTAGCGTTACGAACACCGGGGAGCTGTTTTTT	CASRRTSVTNTGELFF
many	TRBV28	NA	TRBJ1-2	TGTGCCAGCAGTTTGGGGTCGGGGGCGCTTGGCTACACCTTC	CASSLGSGALGYTF
few	TRBV21-1	NA	TRBJ2-7	TGTGCCAGCCGCAGAGACAGGGGGCTCGAGCAGTACTTC	CASRRDRGLEQYF
few	TRBV20-1	NA	TRBJ1-4	TGCAGTGCTAGAGGCAAGCCTAAGGGGAATGAAAAACTGTTTTTT	CSARGKPKGNEKLFF
many	TRBV20-1	TRBD1	TRBJ1-1	TGCAGTGCTAGAGCCGACTTGACAGGGTGGTTTGGCACTGAAGCTTTCTTT	CSARADLTGWFGTEAFF
NA	TRBV7-9	NA	TRBJ2-7	TGTGCCAGCAGCCAAGGCCTTGGGGCACACGAGCAGTACTTC	CASSQGLGAHEQYF
NA	TRBV11-2	NA	TRBJ2-5	TGTGCCAGCAGCTTAGCGGGCAGCAAAGAGACCCAGTACTTC	CASSLAGSKETQYF
NA	TRBV29-1	NA	TRBJ1-1	TGCAGCGTTTTGGACACTGAAGCTTTCTTT	CSVLDTEAFF
few	TRBV12-3/TRBV12-4	NA	TRBJ1-5	TGTGCCAGCAGTTTCGGTGGAGGGCTTCAGCCCCAGCATTTT	CASSFGGGLQPQHF
NA	TRBV7-2	NA	TRBJ1-2	TGTGCCAGCAGCTTTATCTCCTATGGCTACACCTTC	CASSFISYGYTF
few	TRBV15	NA	TRBJ2-5	TGTGCCACCAGCAGAGAGAGGCTACAAGAGACCCAGTACTTC	CATSRERLQETQYF
once	TRBV10-3	TRBD1	TRBJ2-2	TGTGCCTCGACAGGGGCGAACACCGGGGAGCTGTTTTTT	CASTGANTGELFF
many	TRBV5-1	NA	TRBJ2-7	TGCGCCAGCAGCCAGGGACTGACTACCTACGAGCAGTACTTC	CASSQGLTTYEQYF
few	TRBV28	TRBD1	TRBJ1-5	TGTGCCAGCAGTTCCACCTCGGGACAGGGAGACTATAGCAATCAGCCCCAGCATTTT	CASSSTSGQGDYSNQPQHF
NA	TRBV21-1	NA	TRBJ1-1	TGTGCCAGCAGCGCCCTCCGGGACAGAACCTTGAACACTGAAGCTTTCTTT	CASSALRDRTLNTEAFF
NA	TRBV20-1	NA	TRBJ1-1	TGCAGTGCTAGTTTTCCGGATTCAACTGAAGCTTTCTTT	CSASFPDSTEAFF
NA	TRBV19	NA	TRBJ1-1	TGTGCCAGCGGATGGGGCGGAACTGAAGCTTTCTTT	CASGWGGTEAFF
NA	TRBV12-3/TRBV12-4	TRBD2	TRBJ2-1	TGTGCCAGCAGTACGCAACTAGCGGGGAGGGATGAGCAGTTCTTC	CASSTQLAGRDEQFF
few	TRBV7-2	TRBD1	TRBJ1-6	TGTGCCAGCAGCCCCGGGGACAGGGGTGGATCACCCCTCCACTTT	CASSPGDRGGSPLHF
NA	TRBV10-3	NA	TRBJ1-2	TGTGCCATCAGTGGTCTGGCAGGGAAGTATGGCTACACCTTC	CAISGLAGKYGYTF
many	TRBV18	NA	TRBJ1-5	TGTGCCAGCTCACCAACCCAGGGCGGGCAGCCCCAGCATTTT	CASSPTQGGQPQHF
NA	TRBV7-6	NA	TRBJ2-7	TGTGCCAGCAGCCCTGCCGGCGTCTACGAGCAGTACTTC	CASSPAGVYEQYF
few	TRBV18	NA	TRBJ2-6	TGTGCCAGCTCACCTAGCAGGGCCAACGTCCTGACTTTC	CASSPSRANVLTF
NA	TRBV13	NA	TRBJ2-7	TGTGCCAGCAGCTTGGGACTGTACTACGAGCAGTACTTC	CASSLGLYYEQYF
NA	TRBV7-9	TRBD1	TRBJ1-2	TGTGCCAGCACACAAACAGGGGGCGCGGATGGCTACACCTTC	CASTQTGGADGYTF
few	TRBV7-9	NA	TRBJ1-1	TGTGCCAGCAGCCGCAGGGAGGAAAGCGGTGAAGCTTTCTTT	CASSRREESGEAFF
NA	TRBV30	NA	TRBJ1-3	TGTGCCTGGATTCAGAGATTCTCTGGAAACACCATGTATTTT	CAWIQRFSGNTMYF
NA	TRBV6-5	TRBD1	TRBJ1-2	TGTGCCAGCAGTTACTCGGACAGGGGCAAAGGGGGCTACACCTTC	CASSYSDRGKGGYTF
NA	TRBV3-1	NA	TRBJ2-3	TGTGCCAGCAGCCAAATTCGAGATACGCAGTATTTT	CASSQIRDTQYF
NA	TRBV2	TRBD1	TRBJ2-3	TGTGCCAGCAGAACGGGGACAGTCTTCACACCCCCCTGGGACGATACGCAGTATTTT	CASRTGTVFTPPWDDTQYF
NA	TRBV6-1	TRBD1	TRBJ1-5	TGTGCCAGCAGAGACAGGGAAGGTGGACAGCCCCAGCATTTT	CASRDREGGQPQHF
NA	TRBV9	NA	TRBJ2-3	TGTGCCAGCAGCGTAGTGGGAGAAACAGATACGCAGTATTTT	CASSVVGETDTQYF
NA	TRBV20-1	NA	TRBJ2-7	TGCAGTGCTATTCGGGGGACCTACGAGCAGTACTTC	CSAIRGTYEQYF
NA	TRBV7-8	NA	TRBJ1-2	TGTGCCAGCAGCTTAGGGGGCGGATCCGGCGCGGGCTACACCTTC	CASSLGGGSGAGYTF